The present T cell receptor (beta chain) was sequenced within a study of T cell responses to AZD1222 COVID-19 vaccine. Regarding the study as a whole: Clonal diversity was possibly underestimated, and the donors were mostly white British, with more females.

Comments on this clone: Its antigen is not known.

Only in-frame clones appear in the TCRdb table, and some are missing; sequencing was by immunoSEQ multiplex PCR. Here the sample spans 45,000 to 60,000 clones, 80% to 90% being singletons. Germline V gene lookup returns CDR1 MNHNS and CDR2 SASEGT. Trimming took off 4 bases at V and 3 bases at J, with 15 bases between the two ends. This CDR3 contains 16 residues. This chain joins TRBV6-1 and TRBJ1-4; D gene ambiguous. The source was peripheral blood, collected on day 0 of AZD1222 vaccination. This receptor was taken from an adult in good health. CDR3 nucleotides: TGTGCCAGCAGTGCCCCTACCGGGAGGGCTAATGAAAAACTGTTTTTT. It translates to CASSAPTGRANEKLFF.